This TCR beta chain is from a study of cytomegalovirus exposure and HLA in healthy donors. Trimming took 5 bases from V and 5 from J, leaving 15 bases between them. The CDR3 sequence is 14 residues long. CDR1 MNHEY and CDR2 SVGAGI come from the germline V gene. Of note for this clone: Its antigen remains unknown.

Findings and caveats of the study: Published work reported that the classifier diagnosed cytomegalovirus status with high specificity and sensitivity.

The PCR contained 60 Vbeta and 13 Jbeta primers. Sequenced by immunoSEQ multiplex PCR; TCRdb stores in-frame clones only, minus some. This sample's clone table lists approximately 79,000 clones. V gene TRBV6-5 combines with J gene TRBJ1-2, with D perhaps matching TRBD1 (5 bases). The source of this sequence is a boy younger than 18 in good health and CMV-seronegative. The specimen was PBMCs. Here the CDR3 DNA reads TGTGCCAGCAGTAGGGACGGGGGAGGGTATGGCTACACCTTC. Its protein is CASSRDGGGYGYTF.